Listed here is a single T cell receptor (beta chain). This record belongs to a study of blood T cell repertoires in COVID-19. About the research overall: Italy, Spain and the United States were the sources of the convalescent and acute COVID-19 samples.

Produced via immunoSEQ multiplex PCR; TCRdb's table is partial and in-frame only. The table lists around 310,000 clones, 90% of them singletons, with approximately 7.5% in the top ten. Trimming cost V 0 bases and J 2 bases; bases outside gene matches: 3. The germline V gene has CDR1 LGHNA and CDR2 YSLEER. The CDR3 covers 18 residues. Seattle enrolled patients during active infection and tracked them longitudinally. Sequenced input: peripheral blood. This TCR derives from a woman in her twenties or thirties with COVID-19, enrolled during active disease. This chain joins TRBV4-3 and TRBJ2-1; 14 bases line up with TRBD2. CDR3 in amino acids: CASSQDRLAGGPYNEQFF. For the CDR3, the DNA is TGCGCCAGCAGCCAAGACCGACTAGCGGGAGGGCCCTACAATGAGCAGTTCTTC.